This T cell receptor beta chain appears in the sequencing data of a study of CD8 T cells in ankylosing spondylitis (dated by TCRdb to between 2016 and 2019). A note on the overall study: The study set out to find disease-linked TCR variants by profiling T cell receptor beta repertoires in ankylosing spondylitis patients and healthy donors. Peripheral blood was sampled, and synovial fluid was additionally collected from ankylosing spondylitis patients. The whole study cohort included under 140 healthy donors and roughly 24 ankylosing spondylitis patients.

Overall study outcomes, separate from this receptor: A TCR beta motif made up of seven or eight highly homologous amino acid variants appeared to be characteristic of blood from ankylosing spondylitis patients. Significant enrichment of the disease-linked clones was reported in matched synovial fluid samples from ankylosing spondylitis patients. In peripheral blood, the disease-linked clones were found at relatively low frequencies and had a CD8+ phenotype. Some TCR beta motif variants had previously been reported in synovial fluid and blood of reactive arthritis patients, which suggested common disease-initiation mechanisms.

Many counts were recorded for this clonotype. This receptor's antigen is unknown. The sample holds no much larger clone one base away, and base qualities are not on file. Cut back by 0 bases and 4 bases, the V and J ends lie 10 bases apart. Sequences DFQATT (CDR1) and SNEGSKA (CDR2) are obtained from the germline V gene (reference sequence). Counted from cysteine to phenylalanine, this CDR3 has 13 amino acids. Only CDR3 DNA is held: 39 bases, read in frame from base 1. Sequencer: Illumina HiSeq 2500. TCR beta libraries were prepared by quantitative 5'-RACE with molecular barcodes. In the original analysis: Disease-linked TCR variants were identified with a new computational method built on a probabilistic model of VDJ rearrangement. TCRdb redid the processing of the public reads, applying fastp at Q25 and MiXCR, and retained in-frame beta chains. Each CDR3 protein appears once, grouped with its most common genes and DNA. For this entry, the V and J calls and clone size follow TCRdb and not the study's own pipeline. Counted in this sample were about 240,000 distinct CDR3 sequences; 8% to 9.5% of them appeared once. The top ten hold almost 7% of the sample.

The source is a male donor with ankylosing spondylitis or in good health (not recorded which). Sequenced material: blood, either unsorted or a sorted T cell fraction (not recorded which). The sequence joins TRBV20-1 to TRBJ2-7; a confident D gene designation cannot be given. The CDR3 protein: CSARDKYIYEQYF. In nucleotides, the sequence is TGCAGTGCTAGAGACAAGTACATATACGAGCAGTACTTC.